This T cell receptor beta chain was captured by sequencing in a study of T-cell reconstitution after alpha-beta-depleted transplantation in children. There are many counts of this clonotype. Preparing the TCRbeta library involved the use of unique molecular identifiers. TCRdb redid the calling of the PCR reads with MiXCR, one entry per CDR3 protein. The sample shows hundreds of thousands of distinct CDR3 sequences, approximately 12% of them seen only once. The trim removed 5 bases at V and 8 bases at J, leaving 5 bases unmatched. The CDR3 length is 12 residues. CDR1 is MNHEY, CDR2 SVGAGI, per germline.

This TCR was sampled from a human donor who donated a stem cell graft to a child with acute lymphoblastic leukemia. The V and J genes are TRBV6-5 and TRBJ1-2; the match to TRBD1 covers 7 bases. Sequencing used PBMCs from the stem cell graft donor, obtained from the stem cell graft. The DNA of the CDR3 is TGTGCCAGCAGTGGGACAGTCGGGGGCTACACCTTC. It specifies CASSGTVGGYTF.